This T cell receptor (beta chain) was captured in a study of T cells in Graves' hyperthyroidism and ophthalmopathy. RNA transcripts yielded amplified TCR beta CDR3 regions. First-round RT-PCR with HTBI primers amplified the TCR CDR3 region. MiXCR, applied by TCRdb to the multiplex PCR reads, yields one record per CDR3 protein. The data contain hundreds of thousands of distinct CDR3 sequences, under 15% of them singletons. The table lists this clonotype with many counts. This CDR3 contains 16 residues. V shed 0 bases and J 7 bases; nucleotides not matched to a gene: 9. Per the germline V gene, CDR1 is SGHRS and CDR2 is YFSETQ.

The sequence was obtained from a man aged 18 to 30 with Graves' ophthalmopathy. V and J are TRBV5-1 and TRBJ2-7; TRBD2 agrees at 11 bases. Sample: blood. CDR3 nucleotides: TGCGCCAGCAGCTTGGTTGAGACTAGCGGGAAAGGTGAGCAGTACTTC. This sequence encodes CASSLVETSGKGEQYF.